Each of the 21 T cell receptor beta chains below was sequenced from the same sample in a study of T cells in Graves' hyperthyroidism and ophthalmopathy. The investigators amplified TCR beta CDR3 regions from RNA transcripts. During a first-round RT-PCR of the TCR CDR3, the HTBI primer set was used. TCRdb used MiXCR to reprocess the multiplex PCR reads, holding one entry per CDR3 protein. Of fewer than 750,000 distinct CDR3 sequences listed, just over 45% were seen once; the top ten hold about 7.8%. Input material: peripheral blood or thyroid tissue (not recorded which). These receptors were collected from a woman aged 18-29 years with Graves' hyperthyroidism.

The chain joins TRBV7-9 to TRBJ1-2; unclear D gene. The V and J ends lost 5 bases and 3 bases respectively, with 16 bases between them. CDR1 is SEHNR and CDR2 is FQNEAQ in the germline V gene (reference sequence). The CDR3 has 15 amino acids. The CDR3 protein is CASSTPSGRDYGYTF. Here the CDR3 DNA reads TGTGCCAGCAGCACCCCCAGCGGGAGAGACTATGGCTACACCTTC.

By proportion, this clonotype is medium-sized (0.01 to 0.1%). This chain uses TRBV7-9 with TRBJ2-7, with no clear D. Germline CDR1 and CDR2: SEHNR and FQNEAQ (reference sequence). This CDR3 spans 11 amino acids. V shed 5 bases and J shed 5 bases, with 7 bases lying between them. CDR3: CASSLGNEQYF. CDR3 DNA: TGTGCCAGCAGCCTAGGTAACGAGCAGTACTTC.

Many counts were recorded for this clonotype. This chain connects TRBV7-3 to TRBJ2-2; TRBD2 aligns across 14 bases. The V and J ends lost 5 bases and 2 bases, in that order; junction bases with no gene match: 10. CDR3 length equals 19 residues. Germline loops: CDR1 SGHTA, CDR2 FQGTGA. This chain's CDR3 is CASSLFGLAGGTNTGELFF. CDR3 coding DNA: TGTGCCAGCAGCCTCTTTGGACTAGCGGGAGGAACAAACACCGGGGAGCTGTTTTTT.

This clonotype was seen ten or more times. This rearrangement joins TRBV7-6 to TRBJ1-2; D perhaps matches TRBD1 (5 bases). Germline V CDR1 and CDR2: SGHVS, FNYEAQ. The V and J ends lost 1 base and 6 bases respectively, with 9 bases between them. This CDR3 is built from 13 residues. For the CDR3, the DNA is TGTGCCAGCAGCTTAGAGGCAGGGAATGGCTACACCTTC. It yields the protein CASSLEAGNGYTF. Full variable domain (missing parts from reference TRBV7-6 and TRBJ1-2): GAGVSQSPRYKVTKRGQDVALRCDPISGHVSLYWYRQALGQGPEFLTYFNYEAQQDKSGLPNDRFSAERPEGSISTLTIQRTEQRDSAMYRCASSLEAGNGYTFGSGTRLTVV.

The CDR3 nucleotides read TGTGCCACCAGCACGACAGGGCACGAGACCCAGTACTTC. The encoded protein is CATSTTGHETQYF. The gene calls are TRBV15 and TRBJ2-5; 7 bases match TRBD1. The CDR3 length is 13 residues. CDR1 is LNHNV and CDR2 is YYDKDF in the germline V gene (reference sequence). J lost 5 bases, V lost 4 bases, and 4 bases had no gene match.

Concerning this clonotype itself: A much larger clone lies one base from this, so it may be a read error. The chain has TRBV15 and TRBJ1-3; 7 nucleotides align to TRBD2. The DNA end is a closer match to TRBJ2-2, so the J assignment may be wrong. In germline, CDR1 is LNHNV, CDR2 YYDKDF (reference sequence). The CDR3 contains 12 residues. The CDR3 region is CASSRVGGGLFF. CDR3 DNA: TGTGCCTCCTCAAGGGTTGGGGGGGGGCTGTTTTTT.

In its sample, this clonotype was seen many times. CDR3 in DNA: TGCAGCGTTGGCGGGATAGTGAACACCGGGGAGCTGTTTTTT. Amino acid sequence: CSVGGIVNTGELFF. This rearrangement joins TRBV29-1 to TRBJ2-2, with D perhaps matching TRBD2 (6 bases). CDR1 SQVTM and CDR2 ANQGSEA come from the germline V gene. There are 14 residues in the CDR3. Trimming pared 4 bases from V and 1 base from J, leaving 10 bases between.

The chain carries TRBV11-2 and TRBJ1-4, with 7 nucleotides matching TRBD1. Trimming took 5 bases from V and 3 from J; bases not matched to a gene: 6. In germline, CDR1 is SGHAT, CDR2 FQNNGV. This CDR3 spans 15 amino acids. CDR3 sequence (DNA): TGTGCCAGCAGCCCCGGGACAGCGGCTAATGAAAAACTGTTTTTT. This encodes CASSPGTAANEKLFF.

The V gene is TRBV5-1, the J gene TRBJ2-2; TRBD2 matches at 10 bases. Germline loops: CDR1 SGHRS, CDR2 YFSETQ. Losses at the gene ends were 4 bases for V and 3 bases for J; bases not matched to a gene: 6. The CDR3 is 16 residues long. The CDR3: CASSPWLAGDTGELFF. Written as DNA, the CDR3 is TGCGCCAGCAGCCCCTGGCTAGCGGGAGACACCGGGGAGCTGTTTTTT.

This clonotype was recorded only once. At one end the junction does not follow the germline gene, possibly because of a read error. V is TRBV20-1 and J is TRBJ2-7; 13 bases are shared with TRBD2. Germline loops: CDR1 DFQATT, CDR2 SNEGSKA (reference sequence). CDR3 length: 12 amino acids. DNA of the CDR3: TGCAGTACTAGCGGGAGGGGCGACGAGCAGTACTTC. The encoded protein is CSTSGRGDEQYF.

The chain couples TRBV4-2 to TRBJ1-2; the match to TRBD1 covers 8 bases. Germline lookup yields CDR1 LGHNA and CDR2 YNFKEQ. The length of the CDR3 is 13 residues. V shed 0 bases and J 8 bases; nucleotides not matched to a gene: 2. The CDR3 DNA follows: TGTGCCAGCAGCCAAGACAGGGGGCAAGGCTACACCTTC. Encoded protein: CASSQDRGQGYTF.

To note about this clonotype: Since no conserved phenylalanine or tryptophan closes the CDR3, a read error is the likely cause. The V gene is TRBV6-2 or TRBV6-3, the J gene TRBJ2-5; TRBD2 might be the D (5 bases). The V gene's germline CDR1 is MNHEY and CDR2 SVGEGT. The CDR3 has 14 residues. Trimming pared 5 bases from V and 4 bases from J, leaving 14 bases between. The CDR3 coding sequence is TGTGCCAGCAGTGACGGGGAATTCCGAGAGACCCAGTACTCC. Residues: CASSDGEFRETQYS.

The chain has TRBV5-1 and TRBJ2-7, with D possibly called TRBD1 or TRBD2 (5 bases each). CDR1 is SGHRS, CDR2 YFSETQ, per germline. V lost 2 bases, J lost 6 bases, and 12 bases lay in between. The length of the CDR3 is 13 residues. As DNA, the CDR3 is TGCGCCAGCAGCTTTACCGGGACCGGCGAGCAGTACTTC. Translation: CASSFTGTGEQYF.

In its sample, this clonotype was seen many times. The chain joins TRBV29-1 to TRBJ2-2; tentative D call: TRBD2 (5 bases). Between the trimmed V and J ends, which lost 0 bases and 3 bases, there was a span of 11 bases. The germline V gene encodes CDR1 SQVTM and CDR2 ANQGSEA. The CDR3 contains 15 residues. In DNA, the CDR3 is TGCAGCGTTGAAGAAGAGGGTGGTTACACCGGGGAGCTGTTTTTT. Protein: CSVEEEGGYTGELFF.

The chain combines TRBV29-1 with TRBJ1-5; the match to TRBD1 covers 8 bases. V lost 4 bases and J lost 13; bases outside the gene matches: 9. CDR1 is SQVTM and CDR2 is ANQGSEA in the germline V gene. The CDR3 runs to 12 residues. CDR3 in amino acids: CSVVLGRGPQHF. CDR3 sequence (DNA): TGCAGCGTTGTATTGGGCAGGGGGCCTCAGCATTTT.

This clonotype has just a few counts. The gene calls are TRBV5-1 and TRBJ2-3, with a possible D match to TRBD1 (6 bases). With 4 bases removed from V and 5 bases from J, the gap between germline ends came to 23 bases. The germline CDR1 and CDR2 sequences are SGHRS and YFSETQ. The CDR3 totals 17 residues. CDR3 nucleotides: TGCGCCAGCAGCGTGGACGCCAGGGGCTCGAGCGTAGATACGCAGTATTTT. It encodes CASSVDARGSSVDTQYF. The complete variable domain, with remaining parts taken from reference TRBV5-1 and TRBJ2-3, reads KAGVTQTPRYLIKTRGQQVTLSCSPISGHRSVSWYQQTPGQGLQFLFEYFSETQRNKGNFPGRFSGRQFSNSRSEMNVSTLELGDSALYLCASSVDARGSSVDTQYFGPGTRLTVL.

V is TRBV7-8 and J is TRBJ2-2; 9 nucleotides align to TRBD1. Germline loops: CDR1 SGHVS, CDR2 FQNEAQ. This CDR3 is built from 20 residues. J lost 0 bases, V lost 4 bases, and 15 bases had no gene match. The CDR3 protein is CASSSPASGTGSSNTGELFF. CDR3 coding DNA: TGTGCCAGCAGCTCCCCAGCCTCCGGGACAGGGTCTTCGAACACCGGGGAGCTGTTTTTT.

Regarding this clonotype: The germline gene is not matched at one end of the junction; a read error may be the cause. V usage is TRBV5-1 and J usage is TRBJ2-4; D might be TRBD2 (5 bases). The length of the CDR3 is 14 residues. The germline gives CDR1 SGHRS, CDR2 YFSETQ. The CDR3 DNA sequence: TGCGCCAGCAGCATCGGGATAGCCAAAAACATTCAGTACTGG. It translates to CASSIGIAKNIQYW.

CDR3 bases: TGTGCCACCAGTGACCGAAGCGGGAGTCTTTCAGTTGAGCAGTACTTC. Translation gives CATSDRSGSLSVEQYF. The J gene is TRBJ2-7, the V gene TRBV24-1, with TRBD2 identical over 8 bases. Germline V gene lookup returns CDR1 KGHDR and CDR2 SFDVKD. Trimming at V came to 4 bases and at J to 7 bases, leaving 14 bases not matched to a gene. The CDR3 length is 16 residues.

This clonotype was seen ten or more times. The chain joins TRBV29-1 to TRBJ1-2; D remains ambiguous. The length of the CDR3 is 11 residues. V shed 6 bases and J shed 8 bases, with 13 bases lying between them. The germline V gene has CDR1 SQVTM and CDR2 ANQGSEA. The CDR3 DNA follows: TGCAGCGTCAGAAGCCAAATGGGCTACACCTTC. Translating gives CSVRSQMGYTF.

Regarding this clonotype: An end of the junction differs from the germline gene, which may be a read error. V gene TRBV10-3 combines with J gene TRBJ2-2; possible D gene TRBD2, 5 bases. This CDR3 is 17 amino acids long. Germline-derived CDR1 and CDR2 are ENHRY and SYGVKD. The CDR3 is CAISDAETTVNTGELSW. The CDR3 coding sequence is TGTGCCATCAGTGACGCCGAGACAACAGTGAACACCGGGGAGCTGTCTTGG.